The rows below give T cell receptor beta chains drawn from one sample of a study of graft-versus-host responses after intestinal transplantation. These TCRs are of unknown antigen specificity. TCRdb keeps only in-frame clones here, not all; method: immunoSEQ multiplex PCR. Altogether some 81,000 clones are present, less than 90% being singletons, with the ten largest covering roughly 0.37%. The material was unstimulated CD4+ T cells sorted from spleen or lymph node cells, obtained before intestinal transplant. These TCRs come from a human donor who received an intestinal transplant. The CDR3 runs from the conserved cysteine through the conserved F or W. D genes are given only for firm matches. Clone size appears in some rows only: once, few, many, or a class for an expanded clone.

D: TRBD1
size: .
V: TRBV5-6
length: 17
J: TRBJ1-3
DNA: TGTGCCAGCAGCTTGAGGGGACAGGGATTGTCTGGAAACACCATATATTTT
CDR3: CASSLRGQGLSGNTIYF

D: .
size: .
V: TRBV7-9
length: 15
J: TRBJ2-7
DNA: TGTGCCAGCAGCGCCATGGCGGAAAGCTCCTACGAGCAGTACTTC
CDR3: CASSAMAESSYEQYF

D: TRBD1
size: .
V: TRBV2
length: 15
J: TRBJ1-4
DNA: TGTGCCAGCAGCCTCGGGGGGGACAGGGCTGAAAAACTGTTTTTT
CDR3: CASSLGGDRAEKLFF

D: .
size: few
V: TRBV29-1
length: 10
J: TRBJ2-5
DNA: TGCAGCGTTGATGAGGAGACCCAGTACTTC
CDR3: CSVDEETQYF

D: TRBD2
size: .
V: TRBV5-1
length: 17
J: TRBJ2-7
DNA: TGCGCCAGCAGCTTGGTTTCCGGGGGGGCTAACTCCTACGAGCAGTACTTC
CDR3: CASSLVSGGANSYEQYF

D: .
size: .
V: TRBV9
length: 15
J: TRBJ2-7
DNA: TGTGCCAGCAGCCCATCCCCGGGACAATACTACGAGCAGTACTTC
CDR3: CASSPSPGQYYEQYF

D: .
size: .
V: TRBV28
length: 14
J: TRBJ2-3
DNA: TGTGCCAACACAGAGGCAGGGGGCACAGATACGCAGTATTTT
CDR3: CANTEAGGTDTQYF

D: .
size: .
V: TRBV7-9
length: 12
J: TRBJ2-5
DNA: TGTGCCAGCGAGGCTATAAAGGAGACCCAGTACTTC
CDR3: CASEAIKETQYF

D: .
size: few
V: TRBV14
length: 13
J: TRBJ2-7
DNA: TGTGCCAGCAACTCGCTAACTACTCACGAGCAGTACTTC
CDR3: CASNSLTTHEQYF

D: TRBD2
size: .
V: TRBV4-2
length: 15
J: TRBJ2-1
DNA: TGTGCCAGCAGCCAAGATGGGACTAGCTCCACTGAGCAGTTCTTC
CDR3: CASSQDGTSSTEQFF

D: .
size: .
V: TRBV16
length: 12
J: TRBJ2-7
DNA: TGTGCCAGCAGCCAGGCTCTCTACGAGCAGTACTTC
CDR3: CASSQALYEQYF

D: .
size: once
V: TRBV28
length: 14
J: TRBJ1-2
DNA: TGTGCCAGCAGCCCCTACAGGGTCCTTGTTGGCTACACCTTC
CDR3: CASSPYRVLVGYTF

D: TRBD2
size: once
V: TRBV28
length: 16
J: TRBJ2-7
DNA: TGTGCCAGCAGTTTTCCCCCGGGACTAGCGTTATACGAGCAGTACTTC
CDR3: CASSFPPGLALYEQYF

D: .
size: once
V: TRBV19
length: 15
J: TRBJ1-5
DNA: TGTGCCAGTAGTATAGCGGGGGGGGGCAATCAGCCCCAGCATTTT
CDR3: CASSIAGGGNQPQHF

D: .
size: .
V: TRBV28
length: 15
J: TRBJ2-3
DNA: TGTGCCACCTTGGGACTGCCAGCTAGCACAGATACGCAGTATTTT
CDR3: CATLGLPASTDTQYF

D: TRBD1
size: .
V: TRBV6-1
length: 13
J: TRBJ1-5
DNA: TGTGCCAGCTCGGACAGGGGCAATCAGCCCCAGCATTTT
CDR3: CASSDRGNQPQHF

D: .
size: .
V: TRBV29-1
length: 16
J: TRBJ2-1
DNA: TGCAGCGTTGAAGGGGGAGCGGGTGGGGCCTACAATGAGCAGTTCTTC
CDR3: CSVEGGAGGAYNEQFF

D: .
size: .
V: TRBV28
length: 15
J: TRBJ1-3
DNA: TGTGCCAGCAGCGACACGGGAGCCCCGGGAAACACCATATATTTT
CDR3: CASSDTGAPGNTIYF

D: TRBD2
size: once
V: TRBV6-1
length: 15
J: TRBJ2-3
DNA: TGTGCCAGCAGTGTCGAGGGGAGGGGCACAGATACGCAGTATTTT
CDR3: CASSVEGRGTDTQYF

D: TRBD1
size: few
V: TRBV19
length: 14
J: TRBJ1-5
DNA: TGTGCCAGTAGTCACAGGGGGAACAATCAGCCCCAGCATTTT
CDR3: CASSHRGNNQPQHF

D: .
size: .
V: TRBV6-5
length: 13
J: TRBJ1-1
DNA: TGTGCCAGCAGCAGACCGGGGAGGACTGAAGCTTTCTTT
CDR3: CASSRPGRTEAFF

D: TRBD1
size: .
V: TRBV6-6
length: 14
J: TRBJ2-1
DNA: TGTGCCAGCAGTTACTGGGACAGCTCTAATGAGCAGTTCTTC
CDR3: CASSYWDSSNEQFF

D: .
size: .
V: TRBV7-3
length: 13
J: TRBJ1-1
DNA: TGTGCCAGCAGCTCGAGTAGGGGCACTGAAGCTTTCTTT
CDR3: CASSSSRGTEAFF

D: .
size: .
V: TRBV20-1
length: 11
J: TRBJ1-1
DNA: TGCAGTGCTACCTCGAACACTGAAGCTTTCTTT
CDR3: CSATSNTEAFF

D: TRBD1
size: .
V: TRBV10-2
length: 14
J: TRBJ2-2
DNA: TGCGCCAGCAGTGGGACAGGGCCGTTCGGGGAGCTGTTTTTT
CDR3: CASSGTGPFGELFF

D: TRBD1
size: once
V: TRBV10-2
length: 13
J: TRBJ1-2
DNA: TGCGCCAGCAGATCCGGGACAGGGGATGGCTACACCTTC
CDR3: CASRSGTGDGYTF

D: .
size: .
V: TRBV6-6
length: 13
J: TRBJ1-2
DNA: TGTGCCAGCAGTCCACAGGGAAACTATGGCTACACCTTC
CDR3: CASSPQGNYGYTF

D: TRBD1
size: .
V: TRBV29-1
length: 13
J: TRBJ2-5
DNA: TGCAGCGTCGCACGGGACAGCCAAGAGACCCAGTACTTC
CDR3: CSVARDSQETQYF

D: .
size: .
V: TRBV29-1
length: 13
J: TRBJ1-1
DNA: TGCAGCTGTGAATCACAGGGACCCACTGAAGCTTTCTTT
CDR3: CSCESQGPTEAFF

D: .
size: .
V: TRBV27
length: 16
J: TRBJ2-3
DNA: TGTGCCAGCAGTTTATCTTGGCTCCCCCCCACAGATACGCAGTATTTT
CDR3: CASSLSWLPPTDTQYF

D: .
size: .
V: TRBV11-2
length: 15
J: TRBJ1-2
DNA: TGTGCCAGCAGCTTAGAACCAGTCTCTCATTATGGCTACACCTTC
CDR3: CASSLEPVSHYGYTF

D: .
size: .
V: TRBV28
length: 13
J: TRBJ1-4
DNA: TGTGCCAGCAGCTGGTACACAGGGGAAAAACTGTTTTTT
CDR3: CASSWYTGEKLFF

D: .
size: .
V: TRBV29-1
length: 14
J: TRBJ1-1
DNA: TGCAGCATGGAAGGAAGGGGCGTGAACACTGAAGCTTTCTTT
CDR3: CSMEGRGVNTEAFF

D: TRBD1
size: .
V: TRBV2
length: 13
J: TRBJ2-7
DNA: TGTGCCAGCAGACCCGGGACAGAGTACGAGCAGTACTTC
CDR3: CASRPGTEYEQYF

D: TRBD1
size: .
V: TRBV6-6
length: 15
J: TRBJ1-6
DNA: TGTGCCAGCAGTCACCCGGGACAGGGGGGATCACCCCTCCACTTT
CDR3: CASSHPGQGGSPLHF

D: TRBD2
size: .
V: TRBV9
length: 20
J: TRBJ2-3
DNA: TGTGCCAGCAGCGCCGTGGGGACTAGCGGGGGGGAAGGTCGATCAGATACGCAGTATTTT
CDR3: CASSAVGTSGGEGRSDTQYF

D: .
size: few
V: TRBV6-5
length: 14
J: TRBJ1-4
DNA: TGTGCCAGCAGTTTCACAGGGACTAATGAAAAACTGTTTTTT
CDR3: CASSFTGTNEKLFF

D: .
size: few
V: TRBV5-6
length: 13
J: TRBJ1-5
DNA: TGTGCCAGCAGCTTGGGCCGGGTGGGGCCCCAGCATTTT
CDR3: CASSLGRVGPQHF

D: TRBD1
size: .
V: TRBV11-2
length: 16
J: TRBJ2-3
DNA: TGTGCCAGCAGCCCAGGGACAGGGCCTAGCACAGATACGCAGTATTTT
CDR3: CASSPGTGPSTDTQYF

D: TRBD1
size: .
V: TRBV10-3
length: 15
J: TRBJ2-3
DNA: TGTGCCATCAGTGATCTTAACAGGGGGCGAGATACGCAGTATTTT
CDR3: CAISDLNRGRDTQYF

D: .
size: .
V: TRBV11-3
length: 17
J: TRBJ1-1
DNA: TGTGCCAGCAGCCCCCCGCCCCAGACAGGCTACAACACTGAAGCTTTCTTT
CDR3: CASSPPPQTGYNTEAFF

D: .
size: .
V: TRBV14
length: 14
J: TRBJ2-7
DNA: TGTGCCAGCAGCCAAGGGCACAGCTCCTACGAGCAGTACTTC
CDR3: CASSQGHSSYEQYF

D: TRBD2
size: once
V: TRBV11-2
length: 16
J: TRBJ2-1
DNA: TGTGCCAGCAGCTCCGGGACTAGCGGGACTTTCAATGAGCAGTTCTTC
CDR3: CASSSGTSGTFNEQFF

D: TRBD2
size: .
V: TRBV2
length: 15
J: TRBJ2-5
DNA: TGTGCCAGCAGTGCTAGCGGGAGGGCCACCGAGACCCAGTACTTC
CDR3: CASSASGRATETQYF

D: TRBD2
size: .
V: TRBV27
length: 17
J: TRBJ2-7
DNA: TGTGCCAGCAGCGCTGGCCAGGGGGGGCGGGGGGGGTACGAGCAGTACTTC
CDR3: CASSAGQGGRGGYEQYF

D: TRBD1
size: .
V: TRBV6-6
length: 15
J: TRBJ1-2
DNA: TGTGCCAGCAGCCTGAGTACCTGGACAGGGGATGGCTACACCTTC
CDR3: CASSLSTWTGDGYTF

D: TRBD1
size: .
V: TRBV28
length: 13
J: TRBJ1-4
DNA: TGTGCCAGCTGGGGACAGATGAATGAAAAACTGTTTTTT
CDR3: CASWGQMNEKLFF

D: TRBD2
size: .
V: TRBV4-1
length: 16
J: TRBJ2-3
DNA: TGCGCCAGCAGCCAGCAACTAGCGGGAGGCACAGATACGCAGTATTTT
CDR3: CASSQQLAGGTDTQYF

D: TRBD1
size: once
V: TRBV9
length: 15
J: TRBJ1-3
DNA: TGTGCCAGCAGCGTAGAGGGGGCCGCTGGAAACACCATATATTTT
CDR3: CASSVEGAAGNTIYF

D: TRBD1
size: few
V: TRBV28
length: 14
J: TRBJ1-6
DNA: TGTGCCAGCAGCGAACAGGGGGATAATTCACCCCTCCACTTT
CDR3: CASSEQGDNSPLHF

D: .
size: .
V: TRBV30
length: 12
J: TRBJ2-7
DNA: TGTGCCTGGTCCACGAGTCCCTACGAGCAGTACTTC
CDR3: CAWSTSPYEQYF

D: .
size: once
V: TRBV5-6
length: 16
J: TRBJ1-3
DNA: TGTGCCAGCAGCTTGGTAGGCAGGGAAAGTGGAAACACCATATATTTT
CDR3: CASSLVGRESGNTIYF

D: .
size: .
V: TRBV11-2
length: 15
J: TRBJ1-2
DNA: TGTGCCAGCAGCTTGGGGGCTCAACTTAACTATGGCTACACCTTC
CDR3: CASSLGAQLNYGYTF

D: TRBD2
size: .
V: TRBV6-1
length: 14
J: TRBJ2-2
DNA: TGTGCCAGCATTAGCGGGACGAACACCGGGGAGCTGTTTTTT
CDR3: CASISGTNTGELFF